This TCR beta chain was observed in a study of shared clonotypes between healthy human individuals. The authors loaded 200 ng DNA, 30,000 to 35,000 T cell genomes, into sorted-subset replicate PCRs. TCRdb keeps only in-frame clones here, not all; method: immunoSEQ multiplex PCR. The table records 2 million or so clones, roughly 95% of them present only once. A word on this clone: Antigen unknown.

Findings and limits, study-wide: Several donors held about 4.6% of naive CD4 clonotypes in common. Memory subsets had estimated richness that was generally smaller than that of naive subsets.

The V gene lost 1 base and the J gene lost 5 bases, with 18 bases spanning the gap. Per the germline V gene, CDR1 is SGHDT and CDR2 is YYEEEE. The CDR3 is made up of 16 amino acids. CD8 cells regarded as naive lacked CD45RO, were positively chosen for CCR7, and omitted terminally differentiated effector memory CD45RA+ cells. Participating donors were healthy, HIV-negative adults free of recent acute infections or vaccinations. This TCR was sampled from a man between 18 and 35 years old in good health. The V and J genes are TRBV5-6 and TRBJ1-2, with D unclear. The specimen sequenced was naive CD8+ T cells sorted from blood. The CDR3 is CASSLYSGADPYGYTF. The CDR3 coding sequence is TGTGCCAGCAGCTTGTACTCAGGCGCGGATCCTTATGGCTACACCTTC.